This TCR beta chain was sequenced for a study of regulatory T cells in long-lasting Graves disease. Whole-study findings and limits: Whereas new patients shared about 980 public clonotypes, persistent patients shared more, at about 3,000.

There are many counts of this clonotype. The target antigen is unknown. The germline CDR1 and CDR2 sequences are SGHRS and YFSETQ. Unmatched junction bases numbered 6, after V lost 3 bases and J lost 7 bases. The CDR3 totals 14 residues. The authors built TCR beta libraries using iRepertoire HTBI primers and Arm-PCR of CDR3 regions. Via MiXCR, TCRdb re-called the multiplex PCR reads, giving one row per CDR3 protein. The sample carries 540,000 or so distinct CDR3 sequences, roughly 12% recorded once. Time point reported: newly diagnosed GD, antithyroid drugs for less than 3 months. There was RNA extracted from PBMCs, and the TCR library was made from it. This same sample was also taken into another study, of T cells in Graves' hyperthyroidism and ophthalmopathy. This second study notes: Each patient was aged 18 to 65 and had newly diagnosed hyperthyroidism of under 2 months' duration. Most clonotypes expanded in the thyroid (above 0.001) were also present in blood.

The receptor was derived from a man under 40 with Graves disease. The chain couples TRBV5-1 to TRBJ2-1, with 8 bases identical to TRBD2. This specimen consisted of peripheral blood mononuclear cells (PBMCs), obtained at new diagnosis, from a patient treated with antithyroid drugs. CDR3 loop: CASSSSGGRNEQFF. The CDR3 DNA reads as TGCGCCAGCAGCTCGAGCGGGGGTCGGAATGAGCAGTTCTTC.